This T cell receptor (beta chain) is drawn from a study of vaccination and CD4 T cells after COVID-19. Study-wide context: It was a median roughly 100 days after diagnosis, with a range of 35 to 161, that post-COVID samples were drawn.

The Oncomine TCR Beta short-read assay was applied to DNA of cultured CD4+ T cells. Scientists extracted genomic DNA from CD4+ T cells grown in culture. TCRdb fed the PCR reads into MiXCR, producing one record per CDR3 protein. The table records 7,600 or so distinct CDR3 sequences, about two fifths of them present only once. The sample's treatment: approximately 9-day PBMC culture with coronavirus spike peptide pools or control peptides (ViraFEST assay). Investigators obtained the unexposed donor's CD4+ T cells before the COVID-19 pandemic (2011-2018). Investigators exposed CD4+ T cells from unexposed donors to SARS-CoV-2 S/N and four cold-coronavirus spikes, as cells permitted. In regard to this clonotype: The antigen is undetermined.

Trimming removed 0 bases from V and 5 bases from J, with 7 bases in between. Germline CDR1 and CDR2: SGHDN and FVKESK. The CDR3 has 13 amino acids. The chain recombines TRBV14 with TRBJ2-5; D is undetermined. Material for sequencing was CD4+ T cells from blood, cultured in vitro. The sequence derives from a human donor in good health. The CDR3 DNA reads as TGTGCCAGCAGCCAAGATCTCGAGGAGACCCAGTACTTC. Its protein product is CASSQDLEETQYF.